This T cell receptor beta chain is drawn from a study of response to subunit inactivated influenza vaccine. Study outcomes and limitations: Each seasonal flu vaccination may recruit only limited new T cells, authors suggested.

TCRdb processed the RT-PCR reads anew with MiXCR; each CDR3 protein has one entry. The sample includes around 470,000 distinct CDR3 sequences, under 8.5% of them seen just once. Many counts were recorded for this clonotype. The target antigen is unknown. The sample in question was PBMCs from blood, obtained around 2 years after vaccination. This sequence originates from a man aged 50 to 69 who received an inactivated influenza vaccine.

The DNA for the CDR3 is TGTGCCAGCAGCTCCGGGGAGGTTTTATACAATGAGCAGTTCTTC. This sequence encodes CASSSGEVLYNEQFF. The J gene is TRBJ2-1, the V gene TRBV7-2; D possibly corresponds to TRBD2 (6 bases). Trimming stripped 4 bases from V and 4 bases from J, with 14 bases between. The CDR3 covers 15 residues. In germline, CDR1 is SGHTA, CDR2 FQGNSA. The complete variable domain, with remaining parts taken from reference TRBV7-2 and TRBJ2-1, reads GAGVSQSPSNKVTEKGKDVELRCDPISGHTALYWYRQSLGQGLEFLIYFQGNSAPDKSGLPSDRFSAERTGGSVSTLTIQRTQQEDSAVYLCASSSGEVLYNEQFFGPGTRLTVL.